Listed here are 26 T cell receptor beta chains from one sample, sequenced in a study of preoperative IRX-2 immunotherapy in early breast cancer. Described treatment: preoperative locoregional IRX-2 cytokine immunotherapy. The protocol was immunoSEQ multiplex PCR, while the TCRdb copy is restricted to in-frame clones and leaves out a portion. The table has about 33,000 clones, approximately 89% seen once. Sequences were derived from tumor tissue, sampled after IRX-2 immunotherapy. These receptor sequences come from a human donor with breast cancer.

The genes are TRBV6-8 and TRBJ2-5, with D possibly TRBD1 on 6 matching bases. CDR3 length equals 15 residues. V was shortened by 0 bases and J by 1 base, with 9 bases between the two germline ends. Germline V CDR1 and CDR2: MNHGY, SAAAGT. CDR3 sequence reads: CASSYSWTAQETQYF. Here the CDR3 DNA reads TGTGCCAGCAGTTACTCCTGGACAGCCCAAGAGACCCAGTACTTC.

The rearrangement uses TRBV18 and TRBJ2-7, with D perhaps matching TRBD2 (5 bases). This CDR3 spans 14 amino acids. Trimming left V 3 bases short and J 6 bases short, with 15 bases between. The germline V gene has CDR1 KGHSH and CDR2 LQKENI. CDR3 region: CASSPSLALSEQYV. CDR3 sequence (DNA): TGTGCCAGCTCACCCTCTCTAGCCCTTAGCGAGCAGTACGTC.

The chain uses TRBV6-8 and TRBJ1-2, with 7 positions matching TRBD1. Germline V gives CDR1 MNHGY, CDR2 SAAAGT. After removal of 2 bases from V and 5 bases from J, the junction contained 5 bases not matched to a gene. The CDR3 runs 14 residues. The DNA for the CDR3 is TGTGCCAGCAGTTACGATAACAGGGGTTATGGCTACACCTTC. Encoded protein: CASSYDNRGYGYTF.

The rearrangement joins TRBV5-1 to TRBJ1-3, with D maybe TRBD1 (6 bases). This CDR3 spans 16 amino acids. Germline assignment: CDR1 SGHRS and CDR2 YFSETQ. Trimming removed 2 bases at V and 0 bases at J, with 12 bases between. CDR3 coding DNA: TGCGCCAGCAGCTTCGGGACAACCAGCTCTGGAAACACCATATATTTT. Residues: CASSFGTTSSGNTIYF.

The chain couples TRBV6-8 to TRBJ1-2; D call uncertain. V lost 6 bases and J lost 2, with 19 bases in between. CDR1 is MNHGY and CDR2 is SAAAGT in the germline V gene. CDR3 length equals 16 residues. The CDR3 region is CASSPNGVARNYGYTF. The DNA for the CDR3 is TGTGCCAGCAGCCCTAACGGGGTGGCGAGGAACTATGGCTACACCTTC.

CDR3 nucleotides: TGTGCCAGCAGTTCCCAAGGGGGTCCCCGGCCCCAGCATTTT. Translating gives CASSSQGGPRPQHF. The chain joins TRBV6-8 to TRBJ1-5; tentatively, D is TRBD1 (6 bases). Germline CDR1 MNHGY, CDR2 SAAAGT. With 4 bases removed from V and 9 bases from J, the gap between germline ends came to 16 bases. The CDR3 is 14 amino acids.

J is TRBJ1-2 and V is TRBV6-8, with TRBD1 matching over 11 bases. The CDR3 totals 15 residues. Germline CDR1 MNHGY, CDR2 SAAAGT. The V gene end was trimmed by 4 bases and the J gene end by 3 bases; junction bases not matched to a gene: 4. The DNA of the CDR3 is TGTGCCAGCAGTTTTCCGGGACAGGGGGACTATGGCTACACCTTC. Protein sequence: CASSFPGQGDYGYTF.

This chain connects TRBV11-3 to TRBJ2-7, with 7 bases fitting TRBD1. V lost 1 base, J lost 2 bases, and 5 bases stayed unmatched. From germline, CDR1 is SGHNT and CDR2 YENEEA. This CDR3 region has 15 residues. The CDR3 spells CASSLGPGTAYEQYV. In DNA, the CDR3 is TGTGCCAGCAGCTTAGGGCCCGGGACAGCCTACGAGCAGTACGTC.

This clone was observed a few times. The rearrangement uses TRBV11-3 and TRBJ1-1; the D is unclear. The V gene's germline CDR1 is SGHNT and CDR2 YENEEA. Trimming shortened V by 1 base and J by 2 bases, and 11 bases separated the two germline ends. The CDR3 loop spans 15 amino acids. CDR3 loop: CASSLVEGTNTEAFF. For the CDR3, the DNA is TGTGCCAGCAGCTTAGTGGAGGGCACTAACACTGAAGCTTTCTTT.

This CDR3 reads CASSPKVESYNEQFF. DNA for the CDR3: TGTGCCAGCTCACCAAAGGTGGAGTCCTACAATGAGCAGTTCTTC. V is TRBV18 and J is TRBJ2-1; D uncertain. The germline V and J ends were trimmed by 2 bases and 1 base, with 9 bases remaining between them. Per the germline V gene, CDR1 is KGHSH and CDR2 is LQKENI. The CDR3 is 15 amino acids.

V usage is TRBV6-8 and J usage is TRBJ1-2, with 8 nucleotides matching TRBD1. Germline V CDR1 and CDR2: MNHGY, SAAAGT. The CDR3 spans 16 residues. V trimming: 5 bases; J trimming: 6 bases; junction bases outside the gene matches: 14. The CDR3 coding sequence is TGTGCCAGCAGTACTTTACAACGGCAGGGGGCGGATGGCTACACCTTC. It is translated as CASSTLQRQGADGYTF.

Concerning this clone: At least one nucleotide is ambiguous or was not read, and the resulting amino acid is denoted X. The V call is TRBV11-3, the J call TRBJ2-3; the D gene is possibly TRBD1 (6 bases). The CDR3 sequence is 15 residues long. The germline gives CDR1 SGHNT, CDR2 YENEEA. V was clipped by 1 base and J by 1 base, with 9 bases between them. CDR3 sequence (DNA): TGTGCCAGCAGCTTAGGGRCAGGGGGCACAGATACGCAGTATTTT. It codes for CASSLGXGGTDTQYF.

This clone was recorded once. The rearrangement uses TRBV7-6 and TRBJ2-1, with TRBD2 matching 7 bases. V was pared by 4 bases and J by 4 bases, with 4 bases of the junction left unmatched. The CDR3 is made up of 14 amino acids. Per germline, CDR1 SGHVS and CDR2 FNYEAQ. The CDR3 DNA reads TGTGCCAGCAGCTCGGGACTACGATACAATGAGCAGTTCTTC. Amino acid sequence: CASSSGLRYNEQFF.

The chain recombines TRBV5-1 with TRBJ1-1; D unclear. The CDR3 has 15 amino acids. Trimming shortened V by 1 base and J by 1 base, and 11 bases separated the two germline ends. Germline CDR1 and CDR2: SGHRS and YFSETQ. CDR3 nucleotides: TGCGCCAGCAGCTTGTATGTGGGCACGAACACTGAAGCTTTCTTT. Translating it yields CASSLYVGTNTEAFF.

This clone was seen a single time. The chain carries TRBV7-1 and TRBJ2-2; a possible D gene is TRBD1 (5 bases). TRBV7-1 is identified as an open reading frame with a role that is uncertain. The CDR3 length is 14 residues. V gave up 2 bases and J gave up 4 bases, with 8 bases separating them. The CDR3 DNA is TGTGCCAGCAGCTCACAGGGATCCACCGGGGAGCTGTTTTTT. Translation gives CASSSQGSTGELFF.

The chain couples TRBV14 to TRBJ2-7; TRBD2 is a possible D gene (5 bases). V lost 1 base, J lost 6 bases, and 10 bases lay in between. Germline V gene lookup returns CDR1 SGHDN and CDR2 FVKESK. The CDR3 runs 13 residues. The CDR3 reads CASSQVASLEQYF. The DNA for the CDR3 is TGTGCCAGCAGCCAAGTAGCGTCCCTCGAGCAGTACTTC.

The J gene is TRBJ1-2, the V gene TRBV6-8; D is uncertain. Trimming took 2 bases from V and 3 from J, leaving 7 bases between them. From germline, CDR1 is MNHGY and CDR2 SAAAGT. This CDR3 has 13 amino acids. The chain's CDR3 is CASSYEGHYGYTF. For the CDR3, the DNA is TGTGCCAGCAGTTACGAGGGCCACTATGGCTACACCTTC.

This clone was counted once. The V gene is TRBV19, the J gene TRBJ1-5, with a possible D match to TRBD1 (6 bases). Trimming shortened V by 3 bases and J by 3 bases, and 9 bases separated the two germline ends. The CDR3 totals 14 residues. Germline values: CDR1 LNHDA, CDR2 SQIVND (reference sequence). The CDR3 region has the DNA TGTGCCAGTAGTATGGACAGATCCAATCAGCCCCAGCATTTT. It codes for CASSMDRSNQPQHF.

This chain connects TRBV28 to TRBJ2-7; the match to TRBD1 covers 7 bases. The germline CDR1 and CDR2 sequences are MDHEN and SYDVKM. The CDR3 totals 14 residues. The V gene end was trimmed by 5 bases and the J gene end by 6 bases; junction bases not matched to a gene: 10. This CDR3 reads CASSNQQGLSEQYV. CDR3 nucleotides: TGTGCCAGCAGTAACCAACAGGGGTTATCCGAGCAGTACGTC.

This chain links TRBV19 with TRBJ1-3; a possible D gene is TRBD1 (6 bases). V lost 7 bases and J 0 bases, leaving 10 bases between the germline ends. Germline assignment: CDR1 LNHDA and CDR2 SQIVND (reference sequence). The CDR3 runs 14 residues. In DNA form, the CDR3 reads TGTGCCAGTATCCAGGACAGCTCTGGAAACACCATATATTTT. Translated, it gives CASIQDSSGNTIYF.

The V and J genes are TRBV6-8 and TRBJ1-2; D not resolved. V lost 2 bases and J 4 bases, leaving 8 bases between the germline ends. Germline V gene sequence: CDR1 MNHGY, CDR2 SAAAGT. The CDR3 runs to 13 residues. CDR3 bases: TGTGCCAGCAGTTACGGCGGTAGCTATGGCTACACCTTC. It yields the protein CASSYGGSYGYTF.

The J gene is TRBJ1-2, the V gene TRBV29-1; 7 positions agree with TRBD1. The junction had 5 bases not matched to a gene; V was cut back by 4 bases and J by 0 bases. Germline V gives CDR1 SQVTM, CDR2 ANQGSEA. The CDR3 has 14 residues. The CDR3 is CSVVETGSNYGYTF. CDR3 DNA sequence: TGCAGCGTTGTGGAGACAGGGTCTAACTATGGCTACACCTTC.

This clone came up once. This chain uses TRBV23-1 with TRBJ1-2; no clear D. TRBV23-1 has ORF status, its function being uncertain. Trimming left V 6 bases short and J 4 bases short, with 21 bases between. This CDR3 contains 16 residues. CDR3 amino acids: CASSSEGGGLGYGYTF. The CDR3 nucleotides read TGCGCCAGCAGCTCAGAGGGTGGAGGGCTGGGCTATGGCTACACCTTC.

The J gene is TRBJ2-7, the V gene TRBV29-1; D is unclear. The ends were cut back, 4 bases at V and 4 bases at J, with 14 bases in the middle. Germline CDR1 SQVTM, CDR2 ANQGSEA. This CDR3 region has 13 residues. CDR3 in amino acids: CSVVFTSRYEQYF. In nucleotides, the CDR3 is TGCAGCGTTGTGTTTACTTCTCGGTACGAGCAGTACTTC.

The rearrangement joins TRBV11-3 to TRBJ2-7; 10 bases line up with TRBD1. V trimming: 2 bases; J trimming: 5 bases; junction bases outside the gene matches: 12. Germline V gene lookup returns CDR1 SGHNT and CDR2 YENEEA. The CDR3 spans 17 residues. CDR3: CASSLRGGGTGDNEQYF. The CDR3 nucleotides read TGTGCCAGCAGCTTAAGGGGTGGAGGGACAGGGGACAACGAGCAGTACTTC. Variable domain in full (rest from reference TRBV11-3 and TRBJ2-7): EAGVVQSPRYKIIEKKQPVAFWCNPISGHNTLYWYLQNLGQGPELLIRYENEEAVDDSQLPKDRFSAERLKGVDSTLKIQPAELGDSAVYLCASSLRGGGTGDNEQYFGPGTRLTVT.

The rearrangement joins TRBV11-3 to TRBJ1-5; TRBD1 is a possible D gene (6 bases). The CDR3 is made up of 16 amino acids. Germline assignment: CDR1 SGHNT and CDR2 YENEEA. V was clipped by 1 base and J by 1 base, with 11 bases between them. The CDR3 loop reads CASSLGGGISNQPQHF. The CDR3 coding sequence is TGTGCCAGCAGCTTAGGAGGGGGTATAAGCAATCAGCCCCAGCATTTT.